This T cell receptor (beta chain) was obtained from a study of Graves' ophthalmopathy and Graves' hyperthyroidism. By definition, stable hyperthyroidism involved no ophthalmopathy within 18 months of follow-up. With V trimmed by 5 bases and J by 5 bases, 6 bases remained unmatched. From germline, CDR1 is LNHNV and CDR2 YYDKDF (reference sequence). CDR3 size: 15 residues. This clonotype has at least ten counts. What it recognizes is unknown. Study outcomes and limitations: In blood appeared most of the expanded thyroid clonotypes whose frequency exceeded 0.001.

RNA transcripts provided the template for amplifying TCR beta CDR3 regions. A first-round RT-PCR used HTBI primers, followed by a second-round multiplex PCR. Via MiXCR, TCRdb re-called the multiplex PCR reads, giving one row per CDR3 protein. The sample gives 620,000 or so distinct CDR3 sequences, about 20% of which show up once; approximately 6.5% is in the top ten. The sequenced material came from peripheral blood. The receptor was derived from a woman between 18 and 29 years old with stable Graves' hyperthyroidism. Some clones in this sample may be carry-over from other donors' samples. This sequence joins TRBV15 and TRBJ2-2; 9 bases fit TRBD1. This CDR3 is CATSGQGRMTGELFF. CDR3 coding DNA: TGTGCCACCAGCGGACAGGGGCGAATGACCGGGGAGCTGTTTTTT.